In its sample, the clone carrying this T cell receptor beta chain was seen once. Deletions cut 5 bases from V and 6 bases from J, with 16 bases between. The germline V gene has CDR1 SEHNR and CDR2 FQNEAQ (reference sequence). This CDR3 region has 15 residues. The data stem from a study of blood T cell repertoires in COVID-19. The overall study: Both acute and convalescent COVID-19 samples were obtained from the United States, Italy and Spain. The cDNA or gDNA used as material had been derived from T cells, B-cell-depleted T cells, or PBMCs.

Profiling relied on immunoSEQ multiplex PCR, and the TCRdb table lists in-frame clones only, not all of them. Among 250,000 to 350,000 clones listed, roughly 86% were seen once. The genes are TRBV7-9 and TRBJ2-2; D is possibly TRBD1 (5 bases). The TCR sequence derives from a woman in her fifties or sixties who had recovered from COVID-19. The material sequenced was peripheral blood. CDR3 nucleotides: TGTGCCAGCAGCACGCGACCCAGGGATGCCGGGGAGCTGTTTTTT. This sequence encodes CASSTRPRDAGELFF.